A single sample gave rise to the 29 T cell receptor beta chains below, sequenced in a study of T cell responses to AZD1222 COVID-19 vaccine. Assay used: immunoSEQ multiplex PCR; TCRdb lists only in-frame clones, some missing. The data contain 80,000 or so clones, about 90% of them singletons. Sequencing was performed on peripheral blood, taken on day 0 of AZD1222 vaccination. The receptors stem from an adult in good health.

The chain couples TRBV15 to TRBJ2-3; D is uncertain. V lost 5 bases and J 2 bases, leaving 8 bases between the germline ends. Germline V gene data show CDR1 as LNHNV and CDR2 as YYDKDF (reference sequence). This CDR3 spans 13 amino acids. This CDR3 is CATSLSFTDTQYF. The CDR3 region has the DNA TGTGCCACCAGCCTATCGTTCACAGATACGCAGTATTTT.

V and J are TRBV19 and TRBJ1-1; no definite D call. V gave up 3 bases and J gave up 0 bases, with 11 bases separating them. The CDR3 sequence is 15 residues long. Per germline, CDR1 LNHDA and CDR2 SQIVND (reference sequence). In DNA form, the CDR3 reads TGTGCCAGTAGTATCTCTGCATCAGTGAACACTGAAGCTTTCTTT. Protein product: CASSISASVNTEAFF.

The chain has TRBV19 and TRBJ1-5, with TRBD1 matching over 8 bases. The junction had 8 bases not matched to a gene; V was cut back by 5 bases and J by 5 bases. Germline V gene sequence: CDR1 LNHDA, CDR2 SQIVND (reference sequence). This CDR3 spans 15 amino acids. CDR3 region: CASSLQTGEYQPQHF. CDR3 DNA sequence: TGTGCCAGTAGTCTCCAGACAGGGGAGTATCAGCCCCAGCATTTT.

J is TRBJ1-5 and V is TRBV30; D call uncertain. Germline V gene data show CDR1 as GTSNPN and CDR2 as SVGIG (reference sequence). Trimming stripped 3 bases from V and 5 bases from J, with 14 bases between. The CDR3 length is 14 residues. The CDR3 sequence: CAWSPAGSYQPQHF. In DNA, the CDR3 is TGTGCCTGGAGCCCCGCCGGCAGTTATCAGCCCCAGCATTTT.

The V call is TRBV29-1, the J call TRBJ2-1, with 10 bases aligning to TRBD2. This CDR3 contains 13 residues. V was clipped by 7 bases and J by 6 bases; unmatched bases: 6. Germline CDR1 and CDR2: SQVTM and ANQGSEA. The CDR3 bases are TGCAGCGGAGGACTAGCGGTTTTCAATGAGCAGTTCTTC. Its protein product is CSGGLAVFNEQFF.

The V gene is TRBV7-9, the J gene TRBJ1-3; D unresolved. Germline CDR1 SEHNR, CDR2 FQNEAQ (reference sequence). The CDR3 extends over 15 amino acids. Trimming took off 1 base at V and 2 bases at J, with 9 bases between the two ends. CDR3 bases: TGTGCCAGCAGCTTAGGGCAGTTAACTGGAAACACCATATATTTT. Protein product: CASSLGQLTGNTIYF.

The J gene is TRBJ2-1, the V gene TRBV7-3, with D possibly being TRBD1 (6 bases). This CDR3 contains 13 residues. Trimming shortened V by 0 bases and J by 9 bases, and 9 bases separated the two germline ends. Germline assignment: CDR1 SGHTA and CDR2 FQGTGA. CDR3: CASSLTQGGEQFF. In nucleotides, the CDR3 is TGTGCCAGCAGCTTAACGCAAGGGGGTGAGCAGTTCTTC.

The CDR3: CASSLLDRGRVYEQYF. The DNA of the CDR3 is TGTGCCAGCAGCTTACTCGACAGGGGTAGGGTCTACGAGCAGTACTTC. V usage is TRBV11-2 and J usage is TRBJ2-7, with 8 bases matching TRBD1. Germline CDR1 reads SGHAT; CDR2 reads FQNNGV. V gave up 2 bases and J gave up 3 bases; unmatched junction bases: 9. The CDR3 length is 16 residues.

Concerning this clone: Within the sample, other DNA sequences also encode this same CDR3. The V gene is TRBV6-5, the J gene TRBJ1-5, with 7 positions matching TRBD1. CDR1 and CDR2 (germline): MNHEY, SVGAGI. Losses at the gene ends were 6 bases for V and 2 bases for J; bases not matched to a gene: 4. The length of the CDR3 is 14 residues. The CDR3 DNA is TGTGCCAGCAGCAAAGACAGGGGCAATCAGCCCCAGCATTTT. It is translated as CASSKDRGNQPQHF.

V usage is TRBV19 and J usage is TRBJ2-1, with 10 bases that match TRBD2. Losses at the gene ends were 4 bases for V and 4 bases for J; bases not matched to a gene: 10. The CDR3 is 17 residues long. Looked up from germline, CDR1 is LNHDA and CDR2 is SQIVND (reference sequence). CDR3 loop: CASSKAKSGRVYNEQFF. CDR3 sequence (DNA): TGTGCCAGTAGTAAGGCTAAGAGCGGGAGGGTGTACAATGAGCAGTTCTTC.

V usage is TRBV27 and J usage is TRBJ1-3; D unclear. The CDR3 totals 16 residues. CDR1 is MNHEY and CDR2 is SMNVEV in the germline V gene (reference sequence). The V and J ends lost 6 bases and 1 base respectively, with 16 bases between them. In nucleotides, the CDR3 is TGTGCCAGCAGCTCCCTCCCGGGAATGTCTGGAAACACCATATATTTT. It encodes CASSSLPGMSGNTIYF.

The chain joins TRBV25-1 to TRBJ1-3, with TRBD1 as a possible D gene (6 bases). Trimming removed 3 bases at V and 5 bases at J, with 14 bases between. CDR1 and CDR2 from the germline V gene are MGHDK and SYGVNS. The CDR3 spans 15 residues. The CDR3 is CASSDWTVFRNTIYF. The CDR3 bases are TGTGCCAGCAGTGACTGGACAGTGTTCCGAAACACCATATATTTT.

This sequence joins TRBV11-2 and TRBJ2-7; D is uncertain. The germline gives CDR1 SGHAT, CDR2 FQNNGV. CDR3 size: 13 residues. V lost 1 base and J 2 bases, leaving 6 bases between the germline ends. The CDR3 sequence: CASSLGTAYEQYF. DNA for the CDR3: TGTGCCAGCAGCTTAGGTACAGCCTACGAGCAGTACTTC.

The chain combines TRBV11-1 with TRBJ2-2, with 12 positions matching TRBD2. J gave up 4 bases and V 5 bases, and 5 bases lay outside the gene matches. Germline CDR1 SGHAT, CDR2 FQDESV (reference sequence). CDR3 length: 16 residues. The CDR3 DNA sequence: TGTGCCAGCAGCCGTGGACTAGCGGGAACCACCGGGGAGCTGTTTTTT. As protein: CASSRGLAGTTGELFF.

V and J are TRBV18 and TRBJ2-5, with D perhaps being TRBD1 or TRBD2 (5 bases each). CDR3 size: 15 residues. Germline CDR1 and CDR2: KGHSH and LQKENI. V lost 3 bases and J 5 bases, leaving 16 bases between the germline ends. CDR3 in DNA: TGTGCCAGCTCACCTCTCGACAGAGAGGGGGAGACCCAGTACTTC. Translating it yields CASSPLDREGETQYF.

The chain carries TRBV4-3 and TRBJ2-1; maybe TRBD1 (7 bases). Germline V CDR1 and CDR2: LGHNA, YSLEER. V lost 4 bases to trimming and J lost 0 bases, with 13 bases between them. The CDR3 totals 16 residues. CDR3 in DNA: TGCGCCAGCAGCCTCGTTCAGGGGGGCTCCTACAATGAGCAGTTCTTC. Translated, it gives CASSLVQGGSYNEQFF.

This clone appeared a few times. CDR3 region: CASSFWRDRGYGYTF. DNA of the CDR3: TGTGCCAGCAGCTTTTGGCGGGACAGGGGATACGGCTACACCTTC. This chain links TRBV7-9 with TRBJ1-2; 10 bases are a match to TRBD1. Unmatched junction bases numbered 9, after V lost 3 bases and J lost 8 bases. The germline gives CDR1 SEHNR, CDR2 FQNEAQ (reference sequence). There are 15 residues in the CDR3.

This clone has a single count. This same CDR3 is encoded by further DNA sequences in the sample. DNA of the CDR3: TGTGCCAGTAGTATTCAGGGTAGCAATCAGCCCCAGCATTTT. The encoded protein is CASSIQGSNQPQHF. The J gene is TRBJ1-5, the V gene TRBV19; possible D gene TRBD1, 5 bases. V was clipped by 3 bases and J by 0 bases, with 6 bases between them. Germline V gene lookup returns CDR1 LNHDA and CDR2 SQIVND (reference sequence). This CDR3 region has 14 residues.

V gene TRBV29-1 combines with J gene TRBJ2-5, with D perhaps matching TRBD1 or TRBD2 (6 bases each). Looked up from germline, CDR1 is SQVTM and CDR2 is ANQGSEA. V was trimmed by 5 bases and J by 5 bases, leaving 24 bases between them. This CDR3 has 16 amino acids. Written as DNA, the CDR3 is TGCAGCGTTTCTACGGGACTCCTGGGCGACAGGGAGACCCAGTACTTC. Its protein product is CSVSTGLLGDRETQYF.

V usage is TRBV14 and J usage is TRBJ1-1; D uncertain. This CDR3 comprises 13 residues. V dropped 4 bases and J dropped 1 base, with 7 bases sitting between them. Germline V gene data show CDR1 as SGHDN and CDR2 as FVKESK. CDR3 nucleotides: TGTGCCAGCAGCCTAACCACGAACACTGAAGCTTTCTTT. It encodes CASSLTTNTEAFF.

The chain is built from TRBV10-1 and TRBJ1-4, with TRBD1 as a possible D gene (5 bases). The CDR3 contains 15 residues. The V gene's germline CDR1 is WNHNN and CDR2 SYGVQD (reference sequence). V lost 5 bases to trimming and J lost 5 bases, with 15 bases between them. The CDR3 sequence: CASSKPGPGNEKLFF. The CDR3, as DNA: TGCGCCAGCAGTAAACCGGGGCCGGGGAATGAAAAACTGTTTTTT.

The chain combines TRBV4-3 with TRBJ2-1; D is perhaps TRBD2 (5 bases). Trimming took off 0 bases at V and 4 bases at J, with 7 bases between the two ends. The CDR3 extends over 14 amino acids. Germline values: CDR1 LGHNA, CDR2 YSLEER. The CDR3: CASSQESGYNEQFF. The CDR3 DNA reads as TGCGCCAGCAGCCAAGAGAGCGGTTACAATGAGCAGTTCTTC.

This rearrangement joins TRBV6-1 to TRBJ2-4; D remains ambiguous. V lost 2 bases to trimming and J lost 7 bases, with 12 bases between them. CDR1 is MNHNS and CDR2 is SASEGT in the germline V gene. The CDR3 is made up of 14 amino acids. In nucleotides, the CDR3 is TGTGCCAGCAGTGAAACTCTTCTAGTTAACATTCAGTACTTC. It translates to CASSETLLVNIQYF.

The chain joins TRBV12-3 or TRBV12-4 to TRBJ1-1; 9 nucleotides align to TRBD1. CDR3 size: 13 residues. V lost 6 bases to trimming and J lost 4 bases; unmatched junction nucleotides: 3. CDR3 protein: CASRRQGGTEAFF. The DNA for the CDR3 is TGTGCCAGCAGGAGACAGGGGGGCACTGAAGCTTTCTTT.

The chain employs TRBV7-3 and TRBJ1-1, with TRBD1 as a possible D gene (6 bases). Trimming stripped 4 bases from V and 5 bases from J, with 14 bases between. This CDR3 is built from 14 residues. Germline values: CDR1 SGHTA, CDR2 FQGTGA. CDR3 coding DNA: TGTGCCAGCAGCTCTACAGGGTCAGTGACTGAAGCTTTCTTT. Its translation is CASSSTGSVTEAFF.

The gene calls are TRBV2 and TRBJ1-2, with D hard to call. The CDR3 loop spans 12 amino acids. Germline CDR1 is SNHLY and CDR2 is FYNNEI. Deletions cut 3 bases from V and 7 bases from J, with 9 bases between. CDR3 residues: CASSEGDIGYTF. DNA of the CDR3: TGTGCCAGCAGTGAGGGAGACATTGGCTACACCTTC.

CDR3 sequence reads: CASSPGTGGIGGYTF. The CDR3, as DNA: TGTGCCAGCAGCCCGGGGACAGGGGGCATAGGTGGCTACACCTTC. This sequence joins TRBV11-2 and TRBJ1-2; 12 nucleotides align to TRBD1. Trimming took 5 bases from V and 7 from J; bases not matched to a gene: 8. The germline V gene encodes CDR1 SGHAT and CDR2 FQNNGV. The CDR3 contains 15 residues.

The chain links TRBV9 to TRBJ2-6, with no clear D. V was clipped by 0 bases and J by 1 base, with 11 bases between them. CDR1 SGDLS and CDR2 YYNGEE come from the germline V gene. The CDR3 is made up of 17 amino acids. CDR3 in DNA: TGTGCCAGCAGCGTAGTCCCGGGTGGGTCTGGGGCCAACGTCCTGACTTTC. Protein product: CASSVVPGGSGANVLTF.

The chain is built from TRBV6-5 and TRBJ1-1; D remains ambiguous. Germline values: CDR1 MNHEY, CDR2 SVGAGI. V lost 0 bases and J 1 base, leaving 12 bases between the germline ends. This CDR3 has 16 amino acids. CDR3 loop: CASSYSDGLSNTEAFF. For the CDR3, the DNA is TGTGCCAGCAGTTACTCGGACGGGCTCTCGAACACTGAAGCTTTCTTT.